There are a few counts of the clone carrying this TCR beta chain. Its antigen is still unknown. The record originates from a study of T cell repertoires in cytomegalovirus infection. Overall study context: Recently identified HLA-C-restricted and well-studied HLA-B-restricted CMV epitopes were used. Both CMV infection and a matching HLA type were indicated by public TCR beta signatures. The study, taken as a whole, reports: Carriers of CMV and the relevant HLA type were discriminated by public TCR beta frequency. Ex vivo, HLA-C-restricted CMV-specific TCR beta clonotypes prevailed over the rest of the response.

TCRdb fed the reads into MiXCR, producing one record per CDR3 protein. In the table there are approximately 89,000 distinct CDR3 sequences, approximately 30% of which are singletons. Trimming shortened V by 3 bases and J by 4 bases, and 18 bases separated the two germline ends. This CDR3 has 16 residues. Germline loops: CDR1 MNHEY, CDR2 SMNVEV (reference sequence). The receptor was derived from a human donor in good health (CMV status not recorded). Some clones in this sample may be carry-over from other donors' samples. V usage is TRBV27 and J usage is TRBJ1-1; unclear D gene. Specimen: CD8+ T cells from cultured PBMCs, collected from culture after CMV antigen stimulation. The CDR3 spells CASSFGRIPESTEAFF. CDR3 in DNA: TGTGCCAGCAGTTTTGGCCGGATTCCCGAGAGCACTGAAGCTTTCTTT.